The clone carrying this T cell receptor (beta chain) was seen a handful of times. CDR1 and CDR2 (germline): SGHVS, FQNEAQ. V was pared by 2 bases and J by 5 bases, with 7 bases between. The CDR3 has 13 amino acids. The data originate from a study of shared clonotypes between healthy human individuals. Adults of Caucasian background living in Nashville, Tennessee made up all donors. Profiled with immunoSEQ multiplex PCR; TCRdb holds only in-frame clones, not every one. The top ten hold around 14% of the sample, which has around 500,000 clones, 70% to 80% seen once. This receptor was taken from a woman aged 40 to 50 in good health. Some clones in this sample may be carry-over from other donors' samples. Specimen: PBMCs. The chain employs TRBV7-8 and TRBJ2-1; no clear D gene. CDR3 nucleotide sequence: TGTGCCAGCAGCTTAAAACCCCACAATGAGCAGTTCTTC. Translation: CASSLKPHNEQFF.